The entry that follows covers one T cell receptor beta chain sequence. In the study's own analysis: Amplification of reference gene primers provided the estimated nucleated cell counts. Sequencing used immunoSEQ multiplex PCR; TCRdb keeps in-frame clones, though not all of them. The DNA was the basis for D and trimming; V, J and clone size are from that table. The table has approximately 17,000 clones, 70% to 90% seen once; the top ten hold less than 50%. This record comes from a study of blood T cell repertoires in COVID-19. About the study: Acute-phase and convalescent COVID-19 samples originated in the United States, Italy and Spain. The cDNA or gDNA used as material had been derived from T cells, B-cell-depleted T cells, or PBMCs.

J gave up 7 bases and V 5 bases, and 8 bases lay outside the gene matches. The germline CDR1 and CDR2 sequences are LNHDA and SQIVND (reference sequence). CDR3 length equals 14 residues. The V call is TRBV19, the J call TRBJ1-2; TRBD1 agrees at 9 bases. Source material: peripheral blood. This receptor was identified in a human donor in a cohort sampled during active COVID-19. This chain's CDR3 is CASSLTGGAGGYTF. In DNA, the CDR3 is TGTGCCAGTAGTCTAACAGGGGGCGCGGGTGGCTACACCTTC.